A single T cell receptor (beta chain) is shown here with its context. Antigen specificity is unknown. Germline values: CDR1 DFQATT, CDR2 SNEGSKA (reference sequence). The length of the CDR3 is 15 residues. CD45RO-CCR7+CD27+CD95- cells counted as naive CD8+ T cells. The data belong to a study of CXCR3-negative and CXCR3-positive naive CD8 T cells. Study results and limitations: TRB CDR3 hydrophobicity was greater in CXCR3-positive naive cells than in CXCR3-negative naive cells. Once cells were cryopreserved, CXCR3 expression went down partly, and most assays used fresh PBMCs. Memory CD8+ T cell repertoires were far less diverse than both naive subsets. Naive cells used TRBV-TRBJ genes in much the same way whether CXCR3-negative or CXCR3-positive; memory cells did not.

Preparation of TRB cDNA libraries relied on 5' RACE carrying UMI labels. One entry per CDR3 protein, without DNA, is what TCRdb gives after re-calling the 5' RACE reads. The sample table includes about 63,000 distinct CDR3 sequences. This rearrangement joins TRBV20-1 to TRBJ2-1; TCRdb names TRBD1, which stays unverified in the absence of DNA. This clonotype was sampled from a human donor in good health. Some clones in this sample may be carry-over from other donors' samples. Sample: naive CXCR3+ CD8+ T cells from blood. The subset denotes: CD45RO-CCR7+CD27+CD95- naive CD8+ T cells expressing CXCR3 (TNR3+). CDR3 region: CSARSDRPPNNEQFF.